Listed below are T cell receptor beta chains from one sample, sequenced in a study of blood T cells in healthy people across ages. TCRdb passed the 5' RACE reads through MiXCR, listing each CDR3 protein once. This table has hundreds of thousands of distinct CDR3 sequences, about 48% appearing once. Material for sequencing was blood. The receptors stem from a man aged 25-45 years in good health. CDR3s include the opening cysteine and the closing phenylalanine or tryptophan. Each record gives: J gene, clone size, V gene, D gene, CDR3 protein, CDR3 DNA. The D gene is left open where the match is weak. A row's size may be missing; if present it is once, few, many or a size class.

j_gene: TRBJ2-4; abundance: many; v_gene: TRBV7-2; d_gene: -; CDR3aa: CASSLQTLAKNIQYF; CDR3nt: TGTGCCAGCAGCTTGCAGACCTTAGCCAAAAACATTCAGTACTTC
j_gene: TRBJ1-5; abundance: few; v_gene: TRBV2; d_gene: TRBD1; CDR3aa: CASTREGAQPQHF; CDR3nt: TGTGCCAGCACCCGAGAGGGGGCTCAGCCCCAGCATTTT
j_gene: TRBJ1-2; abundance: -; v_gene: TRBV20-1; d_gene: TRBD1; CDR3aa: CSARNAAGGRYGYTF; CDR3nt: TGCAGTGCTAGAAATGCGGCAGGGGGAAGATATGGCTACACCTTC
j_gene: TRBJ1-2; abundance: -; v_gene: TRBV3-1; d_gene: TRBD1; CDR3aa: CASRSQGAYGYTF; CDR3nt: TGTGCCAGCCGATCCCAGGGGGCCTATGGCTACACCTTC
j_gene: TRBJ1-5; abundance: -; v_gene: TRBV6-1; d_gene: -; CDR3aa: CASSLGLQTNQPQHF; CDR3nt: TGTGCCAGCAGCCTAGGACTCCAGACCAATCAGCCCCAGCATTTT
j_gene: TRBJ2-4; abundance: few; v_gene: TRBV5-4; d_gene: -; CDR3aa: CASTPDRGAKNIQYF; CDR3nt: TGTGCCAGCACCCCTGACCGAGGAGCCAAAAACATTCAGTACTTC
j_gene: TRBJ2-3; abundance: -; v_gene: TRBV10-3; d_gene: TRBD2; CDR3aa: CAIGGLAGNTDTQYF; CDR3nt: TGTGCCATCGGGGGACTAGCGGGCAACACAGATACGCAGTATTTT
j_gene: TRBJ2-7; abundance: -; v_gene: TRBV7-2; d_gene: -; CDR3aa: CASSPLPGFEQYF; CDR3nt: TGTGCCAGTAGCCCTCTCCCAGGGTTCGAGCAGTACTTC
j_gene: TRBJ1-4; abundance: -; v_gene: TRBV6-1; d_gene: -; CDR3aa: CASSDGTGVVKLFF; CDR3nt: TGTGCCAGCAGTGACGGGACTGGCGTTGTAAAACTGTTTTTT
j_gene: TRBJ2-3; abundance: few; v_gene: TRBV20-1; d_gene: -; CDR3aa: CSAPPAGGVDTQYF; CDR3nt: TGCAGTGCTCCACCGGCGGGCGGTGTAGATACGCAGTATTTT
j_gene: TRBJ2-3; abundance: -; v_gene: TRBV29-1; d_gene: TRBD1; CDR3aa: CSVIKQGAKDTQYF; CDR3nt: TGCAGCGTCATTAAACAGGGGGCAAAAGATACGCAGTATTTT
j_gene: TRBJ2-7; abundance: -; v_gene: TRBV29-1; d_gene: -; CDR3aa: CSVEWGSRGNSYEQYF; CDR3nt: TGCAGCGTTGAATGGGGTAGTAGGGGAAATTCCTACGAGCAGTACTTC
j_gene: TRBJ2-7; abundance: -; v_gene: TRBV12-3/TRBV12-4; d_gene: -; CDR3aa: CASSERGTGREQYF; CDR3nt: TGTGCCAGCAGTGAAAGAGGAACAGGGCGCGAGCAGTACTTC
j_gene: TRBJ2-5; abundance: -; v_gene: TRBV19; d_gene: TRBD2; CDR3aa: CATARGGLSLEQYF; CDR3nt: TGTGCCACAGCCCGCGGGGGATTAAGTTTGGAGCAGTACTTC
j_gene: TRBJ2-7; abundance: few; v_gene: TRBV5-1; d_gene: -; CDR3aa: CASSGPTSYEQYF; CDR3nt: TGCGCCAGCAGCGGGCCGACCTCCTACGAGCAGTACTTC
j_gene: TRBJ2-5; abundance: -; v_gene: TRBV20-1; d_gene: TRBD2; CDR3aa: CSARIWTSGGSETQYF; CDR3nt: TGCAGTGCTAGGATATGGACTAGCGGGGGGTCAGAGACCCAGTACTTC
j_gene: TRBJ1-4; abundance: few; v_gene: TRBV7-9; d_gene: TRBD1; CDR3aa: CASRAGPGGSEKLFF; CDR3nt: TGTGCCAGCAGGGCTGGACCAGGGGGTAGTGAAAAACTGTTTTTT
j_gene: TRBJ2-3; abundance: -; v_gene: TRBV15; d_gene: TRBD1; CDR3aa: CATSGGTDYRGRNTQYF; CDR3nt: TGTGCCACCAGCGGAGGAACAGATTACAGGGGTCGGAATACGCAGTATTTT
j_gene: TRBJ2-5; abundance: few; v_gene: TRBV28; d_gene: TRBD2; CDR3aa: CASRTSGGKETQYF; CDR3nt: TGTGCCAGCCGGACTAGCGGGGGTAAAGAGACCCAGTACTTC
j_gene: TRBJ2-3; abundance: few; v_gene: TRBV29-1; d_gene: -; CDR3aa: CSVWAGLGTDTQYF; CDR3nt: TGCAGCGTTTGGGCCGGTCTTGGCACAGATACGCAGTATTTT
j_gene: TRBJ2-7; abundance: many; v_gene: TRBV27; d_gene: -; CDR3aa: CASSPRGFQRAGEQYF; CDR3nt: TGTGCCAGCAGCCCCAGGGGATTTCAGAGGGCTGGAGAGCAGTACTTC
j_gene: TRBJ2-3; abundance: -; v_gene: TRBV4-3; d_gene: TRBD2; CDR3aa: CASSQGKAGGITDTQYF; CDR3nt: TGCGCCAGTAGCCAAGGAAAAGCGGGGGGGATCACAGATACGCAGTATTTT
j_gene: TRBJ1-5; abundance: -; v_gene: TRBV4-3; d_gene: -; CDR3aa: CASSQAEDQPQHF; CDR3nt: TGCGCCAGCAGCCAAGCTGAGGATCAGCCCCAGCATTTT
j_gene: TRBJ2-1; abundance: -; v_gene: TRBV20-1; d_gene: -; CDR3aa: CSARTPNEQFF; CDR3nt: TGCAGTGCCCGGACGCCCAATGAGCAGTTCTTC
j_gene: TRBJ2-2; abundance: -; v_gene: TRBV6-6; d_gene: TRBD1; CDR3aa: CASNGRGFTGELFF; CDR3nt: TGTGCCAGCAATGGCAGGGGGTTCACCGGGGAGCTGTTTTTT
j_gene: TRBJ2-7; abundance: once; v_gene: TRBV28; d_gene: TRBD1; CDR3aa: CASSRGQGGAYEQYF; CDR3nt: TGTGCCAGCAGTCGGGGACAGGGAGGCGCCTACGAGCAGTACTTC
j_gene: TRBJ1-2; abundance: -; v_gene: TRBV28; d_gene: -; CDR3aa: CASSRYGYIF; CDR3nt: TGTGCCAGCAGCAGGTATGGCTACATCTTC
j_gene: TRBJ2-7; abundance: -; v_gene: TRBV4-1; d_gene: -; CDR3aa: CASSQDPYAYEQYF; CDR3nt: TGCGCCAGCAGCCAAGACCCTTACGCTTACGAGCAGTACTTC
j_gene: TRBJ2-1; abundance: -; v_gene: TRBV7-6; d_gene: -; CDR3aa: CASSLTREFGEQFF; CDR3nt: TGTGCCAGCAGCTTGACTAGGGAGTTTGGTGAGCAGTTCTTC
j_gene: TRBJ2-1; abundance: -; v_gene: TRBV4-3; d_gene: TRBD2; CDR3aa: CASSQAWRRGSNEQFF; CDR3nt: TGCGCCAGCAGCCAGGCTTGGAGGCGGGGGAGCAATGAGCAGTTCTTC
j_gene: TRBJ2-1; abundance: many; v_gene: TRBV7-2; d_gene: -; CDR3aa: CASTTSGPGHNEQFF; CDR3nt: TGTGCCAGCACCACCAGTGGCCCGGGACACAATGAGCAGTTCTTC
j_gene: TRBJ2-1; abundance: -; v_gene: TRBV7-9; d_gene: TRBD1; CDR3aa: CASSPRDRVLDEQFF; CDR3nt: TGTGCCAGCAGTCCCCGGGACAGGGTTCTGGATGAGCAGTTCTTC
j_gene: TRBJ2-7; abundance: few; v_gene: TRBV7-6; d_gene: TRBD1; CDR3aa: CASSLKQGNEQYF; CDR3nt: TGTGCCAGCAGCTTAAAACAGGGGAACGAGCAGTACTTC
j_gene: TRBJ2-7; abundance: -; v_gene: TRBV6-1; d_gene: TRBD1; CDR3aa: CASSEWGQGGSYEQYF; CDR3nt: TGTGCCAGCAGTGAATGGGGACAGGGAGGCTCCTACGAGCAGTACTTC
j_gene: TRBJ2-3; abundance: -; v_gene: TRBV7-2; d_gene: TRBD2; CDR3aa: CASSLEALAGGQDTQYF; CDR3nt: TGTGCCAGCAGCTTAGAGGCCCTAGCGGGGGGCCAAGATACGCAGTATTTT